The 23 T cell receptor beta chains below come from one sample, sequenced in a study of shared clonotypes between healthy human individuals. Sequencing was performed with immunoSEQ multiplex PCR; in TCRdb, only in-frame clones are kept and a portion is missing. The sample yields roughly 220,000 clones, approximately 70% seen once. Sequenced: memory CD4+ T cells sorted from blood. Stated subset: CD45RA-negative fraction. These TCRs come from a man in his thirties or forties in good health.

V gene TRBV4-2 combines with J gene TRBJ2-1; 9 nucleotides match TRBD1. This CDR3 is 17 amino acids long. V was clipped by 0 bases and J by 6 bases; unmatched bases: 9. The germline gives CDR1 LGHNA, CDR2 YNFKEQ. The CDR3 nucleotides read TGTGCCAGCAGCCAAGAGGGCCCCGGGACAGGGCGCAATGAGCAGTTCTTC. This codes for CASSQEGPGTGRNEQFF.

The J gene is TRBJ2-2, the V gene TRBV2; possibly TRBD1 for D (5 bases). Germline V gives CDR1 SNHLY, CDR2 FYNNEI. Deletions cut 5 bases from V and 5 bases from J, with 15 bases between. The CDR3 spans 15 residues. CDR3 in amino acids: CASSLPLDMTGELFF. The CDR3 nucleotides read TGTGCCAGCAGTTTACCACTGGACATGACCGGGGAGCTGTTTTTT.

This CDR3 reads CASSIPGQLTYNEQFF. DNA for the CDR3: TGTGCCAGCAGCATACCGGGACAACTAACCTACAATGAGCAGTTCTTC. V and J are TRBV7-2 and TRBJ2-1, with D perhaps matching TRBD1 (6 bases). The length of the CDR3 is 16 residues. Trimming left V 5 bases short and J 2 bases short, with 16 bases between. Germline V lookup: CDR1 SGHTA, CDR2 FQGNSA. The complete variable domain, with remaining parts taken from reference TRBV7-2 and TRBJ2-1, reads GAGVSQSPSNKVTEKGKDVELRCDPISGHTALYWYRQSLGQGLEFLIYFQGNSAPDKSGLPSDRFSAERTGGSVSTLTIQRTQQEDSAVYLCASSIPGQLTYNEQFFGPGTRLTVL.

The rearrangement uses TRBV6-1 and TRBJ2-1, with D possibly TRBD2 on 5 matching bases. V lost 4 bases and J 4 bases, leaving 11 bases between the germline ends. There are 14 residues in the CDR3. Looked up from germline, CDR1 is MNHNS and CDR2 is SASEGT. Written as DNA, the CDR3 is TGTGCCAGCAGTGGAGGACGGAGGTACAATGAGCAGTTCTTC. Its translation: CASSGGRRYNEQFF.

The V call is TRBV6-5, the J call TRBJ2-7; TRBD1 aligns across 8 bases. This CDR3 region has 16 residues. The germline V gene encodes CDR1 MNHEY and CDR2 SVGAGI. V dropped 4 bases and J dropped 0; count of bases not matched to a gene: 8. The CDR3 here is CASSSLRQGHSYEQYF. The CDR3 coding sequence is TGTGCCAGCAGTTCCCTCCGACAGGGGCACTCCTACGAGCAGTACTTC.

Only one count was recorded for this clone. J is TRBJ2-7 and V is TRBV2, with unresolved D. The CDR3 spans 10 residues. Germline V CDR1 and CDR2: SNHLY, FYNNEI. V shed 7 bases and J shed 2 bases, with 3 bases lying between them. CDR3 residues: CASMTYEQYF. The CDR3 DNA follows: TGTGCCAGCATGACCTACGAGCAGTACTTC. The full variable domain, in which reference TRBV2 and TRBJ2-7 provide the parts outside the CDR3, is EPEVTQTPSHQVTQMGQEVILRCVPISNHLYFYWYRQILGQKVEFLVSFYNNEISEKSEIFDDQFSVERPDGSNFTLKIRSTKLEDSAMYFCASMTYEQYFGPGTRLTVT.

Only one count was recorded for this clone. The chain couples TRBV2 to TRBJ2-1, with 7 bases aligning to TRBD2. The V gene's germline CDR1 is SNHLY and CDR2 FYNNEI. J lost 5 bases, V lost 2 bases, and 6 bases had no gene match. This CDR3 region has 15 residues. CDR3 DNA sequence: TGTGCCAGCAGTGAATGGTCTAGCGGCAACAATGAGCAGTTCTTC. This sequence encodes CASSEWSSGNNEQFF. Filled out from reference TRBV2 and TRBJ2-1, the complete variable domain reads EPEVTQTPSHQVTQMGQEVILRCVPISNHLYFYWYRQILGQKVEFLVSFYNNEISEKSEIFDDQFSVERPDGSNFTLKIRSTKLEDSAMYFCASSEWSSGNNEQFFGPGTRLTVL.

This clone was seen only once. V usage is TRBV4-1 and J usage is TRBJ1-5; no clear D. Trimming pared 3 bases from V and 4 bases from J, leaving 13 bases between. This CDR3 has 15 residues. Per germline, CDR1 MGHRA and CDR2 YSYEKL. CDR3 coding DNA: TGCGCCAGCAGCCACCCCGGACGGGAAAATCAGCCCCAGCATTTT. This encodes CASSHPGRENQPQHF.

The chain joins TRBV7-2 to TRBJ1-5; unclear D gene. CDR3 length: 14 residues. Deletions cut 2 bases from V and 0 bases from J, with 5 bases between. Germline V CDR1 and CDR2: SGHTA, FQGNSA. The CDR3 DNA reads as TGTGCCAGCAGCTTATTATATAGCAATCAGCCCCAGCATTTT. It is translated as CASSLLYSNQPQHF.

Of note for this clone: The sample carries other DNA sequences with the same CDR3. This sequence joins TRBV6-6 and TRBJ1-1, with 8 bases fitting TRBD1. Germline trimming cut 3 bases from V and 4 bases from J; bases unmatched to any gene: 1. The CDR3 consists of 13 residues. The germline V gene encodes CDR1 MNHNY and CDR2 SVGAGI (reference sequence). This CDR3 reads CASSYTGGTEAFF. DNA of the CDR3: TGTGCCAGCAGTTATACAGGGGGCACTGAAGCTTTCTTT.

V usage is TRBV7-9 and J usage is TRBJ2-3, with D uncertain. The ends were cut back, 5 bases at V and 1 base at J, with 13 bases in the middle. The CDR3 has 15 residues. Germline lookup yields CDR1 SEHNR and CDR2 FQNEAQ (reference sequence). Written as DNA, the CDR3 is TGTGCCAGCAGCATGGACGGATTGGGCACAGATACGCAGTATTTT. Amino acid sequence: CASSMDGLGTDTQYF.

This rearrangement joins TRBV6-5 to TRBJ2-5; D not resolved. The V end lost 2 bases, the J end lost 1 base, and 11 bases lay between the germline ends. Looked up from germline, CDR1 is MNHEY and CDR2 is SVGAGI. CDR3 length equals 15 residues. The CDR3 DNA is TGTGCCAGCAGTTACACCGCCGTGCCCCAAGAGACCCAGTACTTC. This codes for CASSYTAVPQETQYF.

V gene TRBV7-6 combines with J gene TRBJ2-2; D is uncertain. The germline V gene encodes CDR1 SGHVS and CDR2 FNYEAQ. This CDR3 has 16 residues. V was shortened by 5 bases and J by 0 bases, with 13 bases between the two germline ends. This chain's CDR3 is CASSPLPGPNTGELFF. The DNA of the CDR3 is TGTGCCAGCAGCCCCTTACCCGGGCCGAACACCGGGGAGCTGTTTTTT.

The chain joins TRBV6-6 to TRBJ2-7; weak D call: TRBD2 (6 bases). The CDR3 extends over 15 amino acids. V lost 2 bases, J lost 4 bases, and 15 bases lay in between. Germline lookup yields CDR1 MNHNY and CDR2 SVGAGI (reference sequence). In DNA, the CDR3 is TGTGCCAGCAGTTACGGAGGGACGGGGAGTTACGAGCAGTACTTC. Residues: CASSYGGTGSYEQYF.

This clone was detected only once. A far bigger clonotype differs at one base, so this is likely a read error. The CDR3: CASQVAGSETQYF. CDR3 DNA sequence: TGTGCCAGTCAGGTAGCGGGGTCGGAGACCCAGTACTTC. V usage is TRBV19 and J usage is TRBJ2-5; 8 positions agree with TRBD2. The CDR3 runs to 13 residues. The V gene's germline CDR1 is LNHDA and CDR2 SQIVND (reference sequence). Trimming cost V 8 bases and J 5 bases; bases outside gene matches: 7.

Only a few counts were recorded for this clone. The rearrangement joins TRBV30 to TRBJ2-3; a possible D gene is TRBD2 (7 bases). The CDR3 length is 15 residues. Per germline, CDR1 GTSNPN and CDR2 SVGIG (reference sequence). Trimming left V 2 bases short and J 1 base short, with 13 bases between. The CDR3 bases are TGTGCCTGGAGTAGGGGGGGATTCGGCACAGATACGCAGTATTTT. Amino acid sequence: CAWSRGGFGTDTQYF.

The DNA for the CDR3 is TGTGCCTGGAATGGACAGGGGGGCACTGAAGCTTTCTTT. Its protein product is CAWNGQGGTEAFF. This sequence joins TRBV30 and TRBJ1-1; TRBD1 matches at 10 bases. Looked up from germline, CDR1 is GTSNPN and CDR2 is SVGIG (reference sequence). V lost 4 bases, J lost 4 bases, and 3 bases stayed unmatched. CDR3 length: 13 amino acids.

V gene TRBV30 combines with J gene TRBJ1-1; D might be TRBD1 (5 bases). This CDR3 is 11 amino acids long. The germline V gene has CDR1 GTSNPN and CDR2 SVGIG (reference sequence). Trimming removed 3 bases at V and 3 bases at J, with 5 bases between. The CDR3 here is CAWRGHTEAFF. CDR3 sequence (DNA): TGTGCCTGGAGGGGGCACACTGAAGCTTTCTTT.

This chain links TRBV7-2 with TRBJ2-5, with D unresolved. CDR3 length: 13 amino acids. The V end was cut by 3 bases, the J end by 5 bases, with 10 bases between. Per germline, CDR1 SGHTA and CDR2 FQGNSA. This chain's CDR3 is CASSFDLAETQYF. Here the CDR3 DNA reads TGTGCCAGCAGCTTTGATCTCGCGGAGACCCAGTACTTC. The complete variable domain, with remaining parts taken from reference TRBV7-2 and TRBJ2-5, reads GAGVSQSPSNKVTEKGKDVELRCDPISGHTALYWYRQSLGQGLEFLIYFQGNSAPDKSGLPSDRFSAERTGGSVSTLTIQRTQQEDSAVYLCASSFDLAETQYFGPGTRLLVL.

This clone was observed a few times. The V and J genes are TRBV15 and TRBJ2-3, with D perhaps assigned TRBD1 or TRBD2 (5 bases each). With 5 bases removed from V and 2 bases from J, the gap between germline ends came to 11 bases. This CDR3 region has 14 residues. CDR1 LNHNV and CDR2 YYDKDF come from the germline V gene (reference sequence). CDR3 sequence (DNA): TGTGCCACCAGCGAGGGGAGTCCCACAGATACGCAGTATTTT. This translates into CATSEGSPTDTQYF.

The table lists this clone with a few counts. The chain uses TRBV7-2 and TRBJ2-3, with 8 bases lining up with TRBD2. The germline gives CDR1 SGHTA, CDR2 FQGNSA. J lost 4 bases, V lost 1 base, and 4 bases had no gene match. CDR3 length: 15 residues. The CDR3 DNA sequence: TGTGCCAGCAGCTTAGATAACGGGAGGGCAGATACGCAGTATTTT. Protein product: CASSLDNGRADTQYF.

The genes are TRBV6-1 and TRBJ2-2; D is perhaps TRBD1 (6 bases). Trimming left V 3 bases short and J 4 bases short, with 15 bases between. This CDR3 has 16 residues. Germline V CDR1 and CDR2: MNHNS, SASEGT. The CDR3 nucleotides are TGTGCCAGCAGTGACGCAAGGGGGTATGGCACCGGGGAGCTGTTTTTT. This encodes CASSDARGYGTGELFF.

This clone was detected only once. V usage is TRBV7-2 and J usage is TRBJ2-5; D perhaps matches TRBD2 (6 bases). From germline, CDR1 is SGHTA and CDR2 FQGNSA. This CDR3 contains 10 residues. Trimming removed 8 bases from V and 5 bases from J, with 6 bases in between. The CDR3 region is CASGGETQYF. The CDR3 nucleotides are TGTGCCAGCGGAGGGGAGACCCAGTACTTC.